The clone carrying this T cell receptor beta chain was seen a handful of times. Its specificity is unknown. The entry originates in a study of T-cell memory formation after mild COVID-19. Overall study findings and caveats: Cross-reactive memory appears to have joined, as suggested by some responding clones showing up in pre-infection memory. CD8+ contracting clones occupied EMRA, while CD4+ ones occupied mainly CM and EM. Nothing showed for sure that second-wave clones peaking on day 37 were SARS-CoV-2 specific.

MiXCR, applied by TCRdb to the 5' RACE reads, yields one record per CDR3 protein. This table holds fewer than 700,000 distinct CDR3 sequences, approximately 21% found once. The sequenced material came from PBMCs or a T cell subset sorted from them (not recorded which). This receptor was taken from an adult woman who had mild COVID-19 (a few samples of this study predate the infection). Cell type and time point are not known.

The CDR3 sequence is CASSISSGGGTDTQYF. CDR3 nucleotide sequence: TGTGCCAGCAGCATCTCTAGCGGGGGAGGCACAGATACGCAGTATTTT. The chain uses TRBV7-6 and TRBJ2-3; 10 bases align to TRBD2. The ends lost 5 bases at V and 1 base at J; junction bases unmatched: 6. The CDR3 sequence is 16 residues long. CDR1 is SGHVS, CDR2 FNYEAQ, per germline.